Included here is one T cell receptor (beta chain) sequence, with context. What it binds is unknown. Generated by immunoSEQ multiplex PCR, the TCRdb table keeps only in-frame clones and is missing some. The table has fewer than 1 million clones, just over 95% seen once. The data were obtained in a study of shared clonotypes between healthy human individuals. Study-wide points: It was the non-shared clonotypes that had lower generation probabilities than clonotypes shared by all four donors. Since donors were few, the genetic and exposure-history diversity represented was limited. Shared clonotypes: roughly 4.5% naive CD4, roughly 3.8% naive CD8, 2.3% memory CD4, approximately 0.37% memory CD8.

Naive-designated CD8 cells lacked CD45RO, were positively enriched for CCR7, and omitted terminally differentiated effector memory CD45RA+ cells. Each sample came from a Caucasian adult donor living in Nashville, Tennessee. The TCR comes from a young man in good health. Sequenced material: naive CD8+ T cells sorted from blood.

CDR3 sequence: CASSFSGPGDTQYF. The CDR3 DNA is TGTGCCAGCAGCTTTAGCGGGCCGGGAGATACGCAGTATTTT. V and J are TRBV7-9 and TRBJ2-3, with 7 bases fitting TRBD2. The CDR3 totals 14 residues. Germline CDR1 SEHNR, CDR2 FQNEAQ (reference sequence). Trimming took 3 bases from V and 5 from J; bases not matched to a gene: 5.